Here is one TCR beta chain with its context. No antigen is known for it. Per-base qualities were not stored, and no clone one base away is much larger. This entry belongs to a study of shared clonotypes between healthy human individuals (dated by TCRdb to the early 2020s). For the wider study: The cohort comprised two women and a few men aged 18 to 49 years. To increase sequencing depth and limit assay-specific biases, TCR repertoire library preparation and sequencing were carried out by different laboratories using diverse techniques. Per donor, leukapheresis produced somewhere between about 0.94 and 9.5 billion PBMCs. The study deeply sequenced blood TCR repertoires of five healthy adults to estimate repertoire size and the extent of clonotype sharing between individuals. Results the study describes overall, beyond this receptor: Based on pairwise subsampling, the degree of clonotype sharing among donors was expected to be affected by sequencing depth. The small number of donors limited the genetic and exposure-history diversity represented. Sampling was restricted to blood, and TCR repertoires in tissues likely differ from the TCR repertoires found in blood.

The donors were healthy, HIV-negative adults with no recently reported acute infections or vaccinations. All donors were Caucasian adults living in Nashville, Tennessee, USA. In the unsorted samples, approximately 85 million PBMCs were counted, and genomic DNA was extracted using the QIAamp DNA Blood Mini kit. Blood was collected by leukapheresis, and PBMCs were isolated by Ficoll-Histopaque density gradient centrifugation and then cryopreserved in liquid nitrogen vapor phase. The CDR3 runs 15 residues from the cysteine to the phenylalanine. Only the CDR3 portion is preserved as DNA: 45 bases, with reading frame beginning at the first base. V loses 2 bases, J loses 3 bases, and the germline ends lie 11 bases apart. In the germline V gene, CDR1 corresponds to SGHRS and CDR2 to YFSETQ. Using the deep immunoSEQ assay, multiplex PCR amplified TCR CDR3 regions from genomic DNA. For each cell subset, the extracted genomic DNA was distributed evenly across all wells of several immunoSEQ 96-well plates, and each plate served as one replicate. Each replicate PCR for unsorted PBMC received approximately 300 ng genomic DNA, equal to 30,000 or so T cell genomes. Unsorted PBMC genomic DNA was sequenced across ten immunoSEQ deep assay plates. Purified libraries were quantified with a Qubit 3.0 fluorometer, sized on a Bioanalyzer 2100, and re-quantified with the KAPA Library Quantification kit. A separate single-read 150-cycle Illumina NextSeq 550 flow cell was used to sequence each immunoSEQ 96-well plate. The study's own analysis went as follows. Because only junctional sequences without quality scores were contained in the immunoSEQ output, filtering matching that applied to full-length reads could not be performed. To assign V/J genes and CDR3, sequences were annotated using PyIR, a Python wrapper for IgBLAST v1.9, with IMGT germline references. Any read was removed if the V/J assignment was weak (E-value above 1e-6), the CDR3 was missing, or the read contained stop codons, out-of-frame junctions, or ambiguous translated residues. V3J clonotypes were defined as sequences sharing the same inferred V gene, J gene, and CDR3 amino acid sequence. Percentage overlap between repertoires was calculated by dividing the number of shared unique clonotypes by the size of the smaller repertoire. Repertoire richness was assessed with RTK rarefaction, the Chao1 estimator, and Recon v2.1 estimates of unobserved clonotypes. The immuneACCESS repertoire file appears here via TCRdb, limited to in-frame rearrangements. These files lack a portion of the clones; in checked studies, under half of the deficit traces to unresolved V genes, and the cause of the others is not known. V, J and clone size are taken as reported in that table, and D and trimming were inferred from the DNA itself. A total of about 470,000 clones appear in this sample, about four fifths of them only once. Together, the top ten hold 13% of the sample.

This TCR was recovered from a woman aged 40 to 55 in good health. Some clones in this sample may be carry-over from other donors' samples. In this chain, TRBV5-1 is recombined with TRBJ2-2; a tentative D call is TRBD2 (6 bases match). Source material: PBMCs. The nucleotide sequence is TGCGCCAGCAGCTTTCCGGGGGTCTACACCGGGGAGCTGTTTTTT. This gives the protein CASSFPGVYTGELFF.